This T cell receptor beta chain was identified in a study of OX40 agonist ivuxolimab in advanced cancers. About the investigation overall: The costimulatory receptor OX40 (CD134) was targeted by ivuxolimab, a fully human IgG2 agonistic monoclonal antibody. The paper reports the monotherapy dose-escalation portion (N = 52 patients) of the phase I ivuxolimab trial. Intravenous ivuxolimab was administered to patients every 2 weeks at six dose levels: 0.01, 0.1, 0.3, 1.5, 3 and 10 mg/kg. Prior anti-PD-1, anti-PD-L1 or anti-CTLA-4 therapy was permitted, and checkpoint inhibitors had been received by around 39% of dose-escalation patients. Peripheral TCRbeta sequencing was intended to test whether TCR sequence diversity was altered and clonal T-cell expansion was caused by ivuxolimab. Of the roughly 50 dose-escalation patients, hepatocellular carcinoma was present in approximately 20, melanoma in around 15, renal cell carcinoma in 9 and head and neck cancer in 9. Partial responses occurred in three dose-escalation patients, of whom one had hepatocellular carcinoma and two had cutaneous melanoma. The dose-escalation cohort was roughly 80% male with a mean age of around 64 years, ranging from about 23 to 85.

Patients with a history of autoimmune disease or receiving systemic immunosuppression were excluded from the trial. Peripheral blood for TCR sequencing was collected from all dose cohorts at baseline, on cycle 4 day 1, and on cycle 7 day 1. Samples were obtained from an open-label, multicenter, first-in-human phase I dose-escalation trial of ivuxolimab. Adults with locally advanced or metastatic melanoma, renal cell, hepatocellular, or head and neck squamous cell carcinoma were enrolled in the trial. Before TCR sequencing, CD4+ and CD8+ T cells were separately sorted from peripheral blood. The full study reports these points: The antigen specificity of the clonally expanded peripheral T cells was not determined. After ivuxolimab, expanded clones were on average more numerous among CD8+ T cells than among CD4+ T cells. Low levels of normalized T-cell clonal expansion were also shown by some nonresponding patients. At doses from 0.1 to 3.0 mg/kg, clonal expansion was seen in both CD4+ and CD8+ blood T cells between baseline and week 6. Partial responders in the 0.1-3.0 mg/kg groups had among the lowest normalized peripheral clonal expansion, especially among CD8+ T cells.

Ends trimmed: V by 5 bases, J by 1 base; bases unmatched to a gene: 6. From the germline V gene (reference sequence), CDR1 is MNHEY and CDR2 is SMNVEV. The CDR3 starts with the cysteine, ends with the phenylalanine, and has 15 residues. Kept here is only the CDR3 DNA, which spans 45 bases and is read in frame from base 1. Genomic DNA was isolated from the sorted cells so that the TCRbeta CDR3 region could be sequenced. The immunoSEQ Assay was used to sequence the TCRbeta CDR3 regions. TCRdb carries this immuneACCESS record with in-frame sequences only. Its versions omit some clonotypes, under half of them owing to an unresolved V gene in the studies checked, with the rest unexplained. The sample records tens of thousands of clones, about four fifths of which are singletons. Approximately 2% of the sample comes from the top ten. For this clone: The clone's antigen remains unknown. Base qualities were left out, and no much larger clone turns up one base away.

Recombination connected TRBV27 to TRBJ2-7; 9 central nucleotides agree with TRBD1. The TCR comes from an adult with an advanced solid tumor such as melanoma, head and neck, liver or kidney cancer. The sequencing used CD4+ or CD8+ T cells sorted from blood, collected in a trial of the OX40 agonist ivuxolimab. The CDR3 sequence is CASSKWTGVSYEQYF. The sequenced DNA: TGTGCCAGCAGTAAGTGGACAGGGGTATCCTACGAGCAGTACTTC.